What follows is one T cell receptor beta chain and its context. These data come from a study of technical replicates of blood from a few donors. The CDR3 covers 13 residues. Clones were read by immunoSEQ multiplex PCR, and TCRdb kept only the in-frame ones, dropping some. This table has around 80,000 clones, roughly 98% appearing once. This receptor was identified in a human donor in good health. Sequencing was performed on T cells isolated from PBMCs. J is TRBJ2-7 and V is TRBV21-1; TRBD2, the table's D call, lacks a check against the DNA. TRBV21-1 represents a pseudogene. CDR3 amino acids: CASGEGDSYEQYF. Here the CDR3 DNA reads TGTGCCAGCGGGGAGGGGGATTCCTACGAGCAGTACTTC.